These 26 T cell receptor beta chains were sequenced from one sample in a study of T cell clonality in common variable immunodeficiency. Libraries were prepared by immunoSEQ multiplex PCR; TCRdb keeps only in-frame clonotypes and omits some of them. The data show 51,000 or so clones, with none appearing a single time. The sample comprised peripheral blood mononuclear cells. These receptors all stem from a person aged 18 to 75 in good health.

There are a few counts of this clone. The CDR3 end falls 3 residues outside the read, so it is completed with the germline J gene. The rearrangement joins TRBV19 to TRBJ2-4, with D perhaps TRBD1 (6 bases). The germline V gene encodes CDR1 LNHDA and CDR2 SQIVND (reference sequence). The length of the CDR3 is 19 residues. CDR3 bases read: TGTGCCAGTAGTATAGATGGCAGGGGTCAAATGTATAGCAATCAGCCT. It yields the protein CASSIDGRGQMYSNQP. The complete CDR3 protein is CASSIDGRGQMYSNQPQYF. Full variable domain (rest looked up from reference TRBV19 and TRBJ2-4): DGGITQSPKYLFRKEGQNVTLSCEQNLNHDAMYWYRQDPGQGLRLIYYSQIVNDFQKGDIAEGYSVSREKKESFPLTVTSAQKNPTAFYLCASSIDGRGQMYSNQPQYFGAGTRLSVL.

This clone was seen a few times. The CDR3 end is not reached by the read, which stops 3 residues before it; the germline J gene fills it in. V gene TRBV11-3 combines with J gene TRBJ2-5, with 9 bases matching TRBD2. This CDR3 region has 15 residues. Germline CDR1 reads SGHNT; CDR2 reads YENEEA. The V segment lost 3 bases and the J segment 2 bases; nucleotides outside the gene matches: 4. The covered CDR3 bases are TGTGCCAGCAGCTTGACTAGCGGAATTCAAGAGACC. Its translation: CASSLTSGIQET. The entire CDR3 is CASSLTSGIQETQYF. Together with reference TRBV11-3 and TRBJ2-5, the CDR3 gives the full variable domain: EAGVVQSPRYKIIEKKQPVAFWCNPISGHNTLYWYLQNLGQGPELLIRYENEEAVDDSQLPKDRFSAERLKGVDSTLKIQPAELGDSAVYLCASSLTSGIQETQYFGPGTRLLVL.

For this clone: Read data end 3 residues before the CDR3 end; the end is taken from the germline J gene. This rearrangement joins TRBV18 to TRBJ2-1, with 10 bases that match TRBD2. J gave up 7 bases and V 6 bases, and 12 bases lay outside the gene matches. The germline V gene has CDR1 KGHSH and CDR2 LQKENI. CDR3 length equals 16 residues. The CDR3: CASSPNVLAGGNEQFF. The sequenced CDR3 bases are TGTGCCAGCTCCCCAAATGTGTTAGCGGGAGGTAATGAG.

This clone was recorded many times. CDR3 loop: CASRDSEGLFWSEKLFF. The DNA read from the CDR3 is TGTGCCAGTAGGGACAGTGAGGGCCTTTTTTGGAGTGAAAAA. The chain employs TRBV19 and TRBJ1-4; possibly TRBD1 for D (6 bases). The read ends 3 residues early relative to the CDR3; the germline J gene fills the gap. CDR3 size: 17 residues. V was clipped by 6 bases and J by 7 bases, with 24 bases between them. From germline, CDR1 is LNHDA and CDR2 SQIVND (reference sequence). The variable domain in full, completed from reference TRBV19 and TRBJ1-4, reads DGGITQSPKYLFRKEGQNVTLSCEQNLNHDAMYWYRQDPGQGLRLIYYSQIVNDFQKGDIAEGYSVSREKKESFPLTVTSAQKNPTAFYLCASRDSEGLFWSEKLFFGSGTQLSVL.

This clone was found many times. The CDR3 goes on 3 residues after the read ends, and that part is filled in from the germline J gene. The chain couples TRBV7-3 to TRBJ2-1; a weak D match, TRBD1 (5 bases). Deletions cut 5 bases from V and 2 bases from J, with 16 bases between. The CDR3 length is 16 residues. Germline V gene lookup returns CDR1 SGHTA and CDR2 FQGTGA. Incomplete CDR3 DNA: TGTGCCAGCAGCCAAAACCGGCCAGGGCCCTACAATGAG. Translated: CASSQNRPGPYNE. The CDR3 reads in full as CASSQNRPGPYNEQFF.

The table lists this clone with many counts. Read coverage stops 3 residues before the CDR3 terminus; the germline J gene supplies the remainder. The chain joins TRBV5-6 to TRBJ1-2; 10 nucleotides align to TRBD1. The junction had 0 bases not matched to a gene; V was cut back by 3 bases and J by 7 bases. There are 12 residues in the CDR3. From germline, CDR1 is SGHDT and CDR2 YYEEEE. The CDR3 is CASSWTGGGYTF. The DNA read from the CDR3 is TGTGCCAGCAGCTGGACAGGGGGTGGC. The entire variable domain, with the rest obtained from reference TRBV5-6 and TRBJ1-2, is as follows: DAGVTQSPTHLIKTRGQQVTLRCSPKSGHDTVSWYQQALGQGPQFIFQYYEEEERQRGNFPDRFSGHQFPNYSSELNVNALLLGDSALYLCASSWTGGGYTFGSGTRLTVV.

This clone was counted at least ten times. The sequenced fragment ends 3 residues before the CDR3 boundary, so the rest is inferred from the germline J gene. This chain connects TRBV2 to TRBJ2-2, with a possible D match to TRBD2 (6 bases). The V gene lost 2 bases and the J gene lost 2 bases, with 12 bases spanning the gap. CDR1 and CDR2 from the germline V gene are SNHLY and FYNNEI. There are 16 residues in the CDR3. CDR3 residues: CASSESSAINTGELFF. The part of the CDR3 DNA that was read is TGTGCCAGCAGTGAATCTAGCGCGATCAACACCGGGGAG.

This clone came up many times. The CDR3 sequence is CASSPDRGKDNEQFF. The CDR3 DNA, read in part, is TGTGCCAGCTCACCAGACAGGGGGAAAGACAATGAG. The chain recombines TRBV18 with TRBJ2-1; TRBD1 matches 9 bases. The observed sequence ends 3 residues before the CDR3 terminus, with the missing tail filled in from the germline J gene. V was clipped by 2 bases and J by 5 bases; unmatched bases: 4. The length of the CDR3 is 15 residues. CDR1 is KGHSH and CDR2 is LQKENI in the germline V gene.

This clone has a count of ten or more. The read halts 3 residues ahead of the CDR3 end, with the missing end drawn from the germline J gene. V is TRBV19 and J is TRBJ1-4; no definite D call. The CDR3 has 12 amino acids. CDR1 LNHDA and CDR2 SQIVND come from the germline V gene (reference sequence). Deletions cut 4 bases from V and 7 bases from J, with 7 bases between. The CDR3 bases that were read are TGTGCCAGTAGTACCCTCGGTGAAAAA. Encoded protein: CASSTLGEK. The entire CDR3 sequence reads CASSTLGEKLFF.

This clone has ten or more counts. From the germline J gene comes the end of the CDR3, since the read stops 3 residues before it. The rearrangement joins TRBV3-1 (or the pseudogene TRBV3-2) to TRBJ2-7; D uncertain. Germline CDR1 LGHDT, CDR2 YNNKEL (reference sequence). V lost 2 bases to trimming and J lost 4 bases, with 6 bases between them. There are 12 residues in the CDR3. The CDR3 bases that were read are TGTGCCAGCAGCCAATACGGTTACGAG. Translating gives CASSQYGYE. Given in full, the CDR3 is CASSQYGYEQYF.

Ten or more counts support this clone. The read ends 3 residues before the CDR3 terminus; that terminus is restored from the germline J gene. This chain joins TRBV19 and TRBJ2-1; 14 positions match TRBD2. CDR1 LNHDA and CDR2 SQIVND come from the germline V gene (reference sequence). The CDR3 extends over 18 amino acids. With V trimmed by 6 bases and J by 2 bases, 9 bases remained unmatched. The part of the CDR3 DNA that was read is TGTGCCAGTAGAAACGGACTAGCGGGAGGTCCTACCTACAATGAG. As protein: CASRNGLAGGPTYNE. The CDR3 in its entirety is CASRNGLAGGPTYNEQFF. The variable domain in full, completed from reference TRBV19 and TRBJ2-1, reads DGGITQSPKYLFRKEGQNVTLSCEQNLNHDAMYWYRQDPGQGLRLIYYSQIVNDFQKGDIAEGYSVSREKKESFPLTVTSAQKNPTAFYLCASRNGLAGGPTYNEQFFGPGTRLTVL.

This clone was found a few times. The same CDR3 arises from other DNA sequences in this sample as well. CDR3 bases read: TGTGCCAGCAGACCTACGGGGGGGGCTAATGAAAAA. As protein: CASRPTGGANEK. The whole CDR3 protein is CASRPTGGANEKLFF. The chain carries TRBV7-6 and TRBJ1-4; weak D call: TRBD1 (5 bases). The observed sequence ends 3 residues before the CDR3 terminus, with the missing tail filled in from the germline J gene. Germline CDR1 reads SGHVS; CDR2 reads FNYEAQ. Trimming pared 6 bases from V and 3 bases from J, leaving 14 bases between. The length of the CDR3 is 15 residues.

This clone was counted at least ten times. The observed sequence ends 3 residues before the CDR3 terminus, with the missing tail filled in from the germline J gene. The rearrangement joins TRBV28 to TRBJ1-2; TRBD1 agrees at 8 bases. Germline V gives CDR1 MDHEN, CDR2 SYDVKM. The CDR3 runs to 14 residues. CDR3 sequence: CASGSLGQALDYTF. Incomplete CDR3 DNA: TGTGCCAGCGGATCCCTGGGACAGGCCTTAGAC.

This clone was detected ten times or more. The read falls 3 residues short of the CDR3 end, and the missing part is taken from the germline J gene. The gene calls are TRBV30 and TRBJ1-5; TRBD1 might be the D (5 bases). Germline CDR1 is GTSNPN and CDR2 is SVGIG (reference sequence). CDR3 length: 15 amino acids. V dropped 3 bases and J dropped 0 bases, with 12 bases sitting between them. CDR3 residues: CAWREGRGSNQPQHF. The sequenced CDR3 bases are TGTGCCTGGAGAGAGGGGAGGGGTAGCAATCAGCCC.

This clone showed up many times. Sequence at one end of the junction differs from germline and may be a read error. The read ends 3 residues before the CDR3 terminus; that terminus is restored from the germline J gene. This sample also contains other DNA sequences that code for the same CDR3. The V call is TRBV14, the J call TRBJ1-2; possible D gene TRBD1, 6 bases. This CDR3 has 15 amino acids. The germline CDR1 and CDR2 sequences are SGHDN and FVKESK. CDR3 sequence: CASSQEVGANYGYTF. The sequenced CDR3 bases are TGTGCCAGCAGCCAAGAGGTGGGGGCAAACTATGGA. Full variable domain (missing parts from reference TRBV14 and TRBJ1-2): EAGVTQFPSHSVIEKGQTVTLRCDPISGHDNLYWYRRVMGKEIKFLLHFVKESKQDESGMPNNRFLAERTGGTYSTLKVQPAELEDSGVYFCASSQEVGANYGYTFGSGTRLTVV.

This clone has only a few counts. Read coverage stops 3 residues before the CDR3 terminus; the germline J gene supplies the remainder. The V call is TRBV11-3, the J call TRBJ1-2, with D unresolved. Per the germline V gene, CDR1 is SGHNT and CDR2 is YENEEA. The CDR3 runs 13 residues. The V gene lost 5 bases and the J gene lost 4 bases, with 11 bases spanning the gap. The sequenced CDR3 bases are TGTGCCAGCAGCCTTCCCCGCGGCTATGGC. It encodes CASSLPRGYG. The complete CDR3 protein is CASSLPRGYGYTF. The complete variable domain, with remaining parts taken from reference TRBV11-3 and TRBJ1-2, reads EAGVVQSPRYKIIEKKQPVAFWCNPISGHNTLYWYLQNLGQGPELLIRYENEEAVDDSQLPKDRFSAERLKGVDSTLKIQPAELGDSAVYLCASSLPRGYGYTFGSGTRLTVV.

Only a few counts were recorded for this clone. The read terminates 3 residues ahead of where the CDR3 ends, so the germline J gene completes it. This sequence joins TRBV19 and TRBJ2-2, with D perhaps TRBD1 (8 bases). CDR3 length: 15 residues. Per the germline V gene, CDR1 is LNHDA and CDR2 is SQIVND (reference sequence). CDR3 DNA (partial): TGTGCCAGTAGTCCCCGGACAGGGACTAATGAAAAG. Translation: CASSPRTGTNEK. The full-length CDR3 reads as CASSPRTGTNEKLFF.

The table lists this clone with many counts. The DNA ends 3 residues before the CDR3 does, and the rest of the CDR3 is filled in from the germline J gene. The chain employs TRBV2 and TRBJ2-3, with 9 bases that match TRBD1. The length of the CDR3 is 15 residues. V dropped 7 bases and J dropped 5; count of bases not matched to a gene: 10. Germline-derived CDR1 and CDR2 are SNHLY and FYNNEI. CDR3 sequence reads: CASTDTQGARDTQYF. The CDR3 DNA, read in part, is TGTGCCAGCACCGACACACAGGGGGCAAGAGATACG.

Many counts were recorded for this clone. Read coverage stops 3 residues before the CDR3 terminus; the germline J gene supplies the remainder. This chain joins TRBV4-2 and TRBJ2-2; 10 nucleotides agree with TRBD2. The trim removed 0 bases at V and 10 bases at J, leaving 14 bases unmatched. The germline V gene has CDR1 LGHNA and CDR2 YNFKEQ. The CDR3 runs 18 residues. The part of the CDR3 DNA that was read is TGTGCCAGCAGCCAAGATTCCGTTTTGAGTAGCGGGGGGTTGGAG. Amino acids: CASSQDSVLSSGGLE. The entire CDR3 protein reads CASSQDSVLSSGGLELFF.

This clone has a count of ten or more. The read terminates 3 residues ahead of where the CDR3 ends, so the germline J gene completes it. The chain couples TRBV5-4 to TRBJ1-2; 11 positions match TRBD1. CDR3 size: 14 residues. The germline gives CDR1 SGHNT, CDR2 YYREEE (reference sequence). The CDR3 spells CASSEDRGRWGYTF. The part of the CDR3 DNA that was read is TGTGCCAGCAGCGAGGACAGGGGGCGGTGGGGC.

This clone came up a few times. The read ends 3 residues shy of where the CDR3 ends; the end is completed using the germline J gene. The chain recombines TRBV11-1 with TRBJ2-1; D is unresolved. The CDR3 has 14 amino acids. The V and J ends lost 4 bases and 9 bases respectively, with 16 bases between them. Germline lookup yields CDR1 SGHAT and CDR2 FQDESV (reference sequence). The DNA read from the CDR3 is TGTGCCAGCAGCTCCGACCCCGCCCCTAGTGAG. It is translated as CASSSDPAPSE. The entire CDR3 reads CASSSDPAPSEQFF.

This clone was picked up many times. The read comes to an end 3 residues before the CDR3 does, leaving the germline J gene to fill in the end. The chain carries TRBV18 and TRBJ2-5; 9 bases are shared with TRBD1. Germline V gene data show CDR1 as KGHSH and CDR2 as LQKENI. The J segment lost 5 bases and the V segment lost 4 bases, leaving 8 bases of the junction unmatched. This CDR3 spans 15 amino acids. This CDR3 reads CASSRGQGSGETQYF. The sequenced part of the CDR3 DNA is TGTGCCAGCTCACGTGGACAGGGGTCGGGGGAGACC.

This clone was observed many times. The read finishes 3 residues shy of the CDR3 end, and the germline J gene is used to complete it. The same CDR3 can be traced to other DNA sequences in this sample. This chain links TRBV7-2 with TRBJ2-3; 10 nucleotides line up with TRBD2. After removal of 9 bases from V and 1 base from J, the junction contained 7 bases not matched to a gene. This CDR3 has 15 residues. Per the germline V gene, CDR1 is SGHTA and CDR2 is FQGNSA. CDR3 DNA (partial): TGTGCCAGTAGTTCCGGACTAGCGGGCACAGATACG. Its protein product is CASSSGLAGTDT. The full CDR3 protein reads CASSSGLAGTDTQYF.

Concerning this clone itself: Read data end 3 residues before the CDR3 end; the end is taken from the germline J gene. J is TRBJ1-3 and V is TRBV19, with D tentatively TRBD1 (6 bases). V lost 5 bases, J lost 4 bases, and 9 bases lay in between. The CDR3 runs 13 residues. Germline-derived CDR1 and CDR2 are LNHDA and SQIVND (reference sequence). CDR3 protein: CASSLGTGNTIYF. CDR3 bases read: TGTGCCAGTAGTCTGGGGACAGGAAACACC.

This clone appeared many times. At one end, the junction sequence differs from germline, possibly due to a read error. The read ends 3 residues shy of where the CDR3 ends; the end is completed using the germline J gene. V and J are TRBV7-2 and TRBJ1-1; D perhaps matches TRBD1 (5 bases). There are 15 residues in the CDR3. Per the germline V gene, CDR1 is SGHTA and CDR2 is FQGNSA. The CDR3 DNA, read in part, is TGTGCCAGCAGCCTAGCCCAGGGCTTGGTTACTGAA. It specifies CASSLAQGLVTE. The whole CDR3 is CASSLAQGLVTEAFF.

This clone was observed at least ten times. The read finishes 3 residues shy of the CDR3 end, and the germline J gene is used to complete it. The V gene is TRBV5-1, the J gene TRBJ2-3; 10 bases agree with TRBD1. Trimming took 4 bases from V and 4 from J; bases not matched to a gene: 12. This CDR3 region has 17 residues. The germline V gene encodes CDR1 SGHRS and CDR2 YFSETQ. Incomplete CDR3 DNA: TGCGCCAGCAGCACGGATGGGGGGACAGGGGCCGCAGATACG. Protein sequence: CASSTDGGTGAADT. The complete CDR3 sequence is CASSTDGGTGAADTQYF.